The clone carrying this TCR beta chain was seen repeatedly, ten times or more. This sample is part of a study of breast tumors, draining lymph nodes, adjacent tissues. V shed 6 bases, J shed 3 bases, and the junction held 11 bases outside the gene matches. CDR1 SEHNR and CDR2 FQNEAQ come from the germline V gene (reference sequence). There are 19 residues in the CDR3. Axillary draining lymph nodes of breast cancer patients supplied the node samples. TCRdb redid the calling of the multiplex PCR reads with MiXCR, one entry per CDR3 protein. The sample records around 130,000 distinct CDR3 sequences, roughly 21% being singletons.

The sample consisted of axillary lymph node tissue. The TCR originated in a female donor with breast cancer. Some clones in this sample may be carry-over from other donors' samples. The V call is TRBV7-9, the J call TRBJ2-6; 13 nucleotides match TRBD2. The CDR3 region is CASSSPTSGRIFGANVLTF. Here the CDR3 DNA reads TGTGCCAGCAGTTCCCCGACTAGCGGGAGGATATTTGGGGCCAACGTCCTGACTTTC.